Listed below are T cell receptor beta chains from one sample, sequenced in a study of blood T cell repertoires in COVID-19. The data were produced by immunoSEQ multiplex PCR, yet TCRdb's version contains in-frame clones alone and is incomplete. The data show about 290,000 clones, 85% seen once. Sequencing was performed on peripheral blood. The receptor set was obtained from a woman in her forties or fifties with active or convalescent COVID-19. CDR3s include the opening cysteine and the closing phenylalanine or tryptophan. A D gene is named only where the DNA matches it firmly. Some rows mark clone size as missing; the rest say once, few, many or name a class of expanded clone.

length	V	D	size	J	CDR3	DNA
18	TRBV28	NA	NA	TRBJ1-5	CASSDSSVTDYSNQPQHF	TGTGCCAGCAGCGATTCCTCGGTAACAGATTATAGCAATCAGCCCCAGCATTTT
14	TRBV11-2	NA	NA	TRBJ2-1	CASSLVRGWDEQFF	TGTGCCAGCAGCTTAGTACGGGGGTGGGATGAGCAGTTCTTC
15	TRBV28	NA	NA	TRBJ1-4	CASSRGGGAGEKLFF	TGTGCCAGCAGCCGGGGCGGAGGGGCTGGGGAAAAACTGTTTTTT
16	TRBV4-2	TRBD2	NA	TRBJ2-1	CASSQDLWEGRFEQFF	TGTGCCAGCAGCCAAGATTTGTGGGAGGGCCGGTTTGAGCAGTTCTTC
13	TRBV9	NA	once	TRBJ2-1	CASSYAVGGEQFF	TGTGCCAGCAGCTACGCTGTGGGGGGTGAGCAGTTCTTC
14	TRBV18	TRBD1	NA	TRBJ2-1	CASSPGTAYNEQFF	TGTGCCAGCTCACCGGGGACAGCTTACAATGAGCAGTTCTTC
11	TRBV19	NA	NA	TRBJ1-2	CASSNLQGYTF	TGTGCCAGTAGTAATCTTCAGGGCTACACCTTC
17	TRBV27	NA	NA	TRBJ1-5	CASSSPLWGHSNQPQHF	TGTGCCAGCAGTTCCCCCCTGTGGGGGCATAGCAATCAGCCCCAGCATTTT
15	TRBV18	TRBD1	NA	TRBJ1-2	CASSPRGTGGKGYTF	TGTGCCAGCTCACCACGTGGGACAGGGGGCAAGGGCTACACCTTC
18	TRBV18	TRBD1	NA	TRBJ1-1	CASSPRVVGRGLLAEAFF	TGTGCCAGCTCACCACGAGTCGTGGGCAGGGGGCTGTTGGCTGAAGCTTTCTTT
14	TRBV25-1	TRBD1	few	TRBJ2-7	CASSPWQGAHEQYF	TGTGCCAGCAGTCCCTGGCAGGGGGCCCACGAGCAGTACTTC
12	TRBV3-1/TRBV3-2	NA	NA	TRBJ2-3	CASSQYGGTQYF	TGTGCCAGCAGCCAATACGGAGGTACGCAGTATTTT
15	TRBV6-1	TRBD2	NA	TRBJ2-3	CASSETSGSSDTQYF	TGTGCCAGCAGTGAAACTAGCGGGAGCTCAGATACGCAGTATTTT
14	TRBV29-1	TRBD1	few	TRBJ2-7	CSAGSGTGGEEQYF	TGCAGCGCGGGATCCGGGACAGGGGGCGAGGAGCAGTACTTC